This T cell receptor (beta chain) was retrieved from a study of blood T cell repertoires in COVID-19. Study-level information: Researchers got acute and convalescent COVID-19 samples from the United States, Italy and Spain. PBMCs, B-cell-depleted T cells, or T cells provided the cDNA or gDNA that made up the material.

In the study's own analysis: Amplification with reference gene primers provided the estimates of nucleated cell counts. Measured with immunoSEQ multiplex PCR; TCRdb has only the in-frame clones, and not every one. D and trimming come from the DNA, and the V and J calls and clone size come from that table. The table has around 260,000 clones, roughly 92% seen once; the top ten hold approximately 2%. The CDR3 sequence is 16 residues long. V shed 3 bases and J shed 1 base, with 13 bases lying between them. Germline assignment: CDR1 KGHSH and CDR2 LQKENI. Enrolled during active infection, Seattle patients were then followed longitudinally.

The sequenced material came from peripheral blood. This chain uses TRBV18 with TRBJ1-3; TRBD1 is a possible D gene (6 bases). The receptor's source is a woman between 25 and 40 years old with COVID-19, enrolled during active disease. CDR3 sequence (DNA): TGTGCCAGCTCACCCGGACAGAGCCAATCTGGAAACACCATATATTTT. Translated, it gives CASSPGQSQSGNTIYF.